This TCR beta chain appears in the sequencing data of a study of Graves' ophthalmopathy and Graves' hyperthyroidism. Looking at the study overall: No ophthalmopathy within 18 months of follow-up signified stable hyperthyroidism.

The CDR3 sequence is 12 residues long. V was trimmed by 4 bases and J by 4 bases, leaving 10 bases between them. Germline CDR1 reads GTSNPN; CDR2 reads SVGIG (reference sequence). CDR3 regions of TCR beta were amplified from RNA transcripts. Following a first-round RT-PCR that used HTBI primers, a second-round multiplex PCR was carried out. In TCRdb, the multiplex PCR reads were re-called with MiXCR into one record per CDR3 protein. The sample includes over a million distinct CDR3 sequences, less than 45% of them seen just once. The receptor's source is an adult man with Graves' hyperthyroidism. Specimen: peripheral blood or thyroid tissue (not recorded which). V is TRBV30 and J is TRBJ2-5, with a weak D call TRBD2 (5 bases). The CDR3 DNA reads TGTGCCTGGAAGGGAGAGGGAGAGACCCAGTACTTC. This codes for CAWKGEGETQYF.